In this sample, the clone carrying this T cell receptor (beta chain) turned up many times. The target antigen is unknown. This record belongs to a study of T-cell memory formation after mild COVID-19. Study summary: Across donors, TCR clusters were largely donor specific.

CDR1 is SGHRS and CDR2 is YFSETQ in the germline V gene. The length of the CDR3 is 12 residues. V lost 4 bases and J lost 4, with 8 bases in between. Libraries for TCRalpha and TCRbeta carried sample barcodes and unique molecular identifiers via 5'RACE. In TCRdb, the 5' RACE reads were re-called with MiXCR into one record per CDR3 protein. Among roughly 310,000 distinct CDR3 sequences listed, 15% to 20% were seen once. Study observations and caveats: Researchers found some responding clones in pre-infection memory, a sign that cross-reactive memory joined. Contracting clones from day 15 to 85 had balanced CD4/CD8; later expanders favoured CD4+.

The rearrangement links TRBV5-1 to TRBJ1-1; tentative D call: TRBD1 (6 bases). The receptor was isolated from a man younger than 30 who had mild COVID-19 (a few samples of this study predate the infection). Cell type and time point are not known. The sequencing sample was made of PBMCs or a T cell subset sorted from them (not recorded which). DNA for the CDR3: TGCGCCAGCAGCCTCAGGGGCACTGAAGCTTTCTTT. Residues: CASSLRGTEAFF.